This T cell receptor (beta chain) was captured by sequencing in a study of T-cell memory formation after mild COVID-19. Looking at the study overall: Largely, the TCR clusters proved donor specific. Notes on the study in general: In second-wave clones peaking day 37, SARS-CoV-2 specificity remained unconfirmed. The study detected some responding clones in pre-infection memory, suggesting cross-reactive memory joined.

Comments on this clonotype: Its antigen is currently unknown.

5'RACE primed from the constant segment yielded TCR alpha and TCR beta cDNA libraries bearing sample barcodes and UMIs. TCRdb re-called the 5' RACE reads with MiXCR, one entry per CDR3 protein. The table shows roughly 260,000 distinct CDR3 sequences, with about 15% occurring only once. The V gene end was trimmed by 5 bases and the J gene end by 2 bases; junction bases not matched to a gene: 8. CDR1 is LNHDA and CDR2 is SQIVND in the germline V gene (reference sequence). The CDR3 extends over 16 amino acids. This clonotype originated in a man younger than 35 who had mild COVID-19 (a few samples of this study predate the infection). Cell type and time point are not known. The J gene is TRBJ2-3, the V gene TRBV19; TRBD1 matches 9 bases. Sequencing was performed on PBMCs or a T cell subset sorted from them (not recorded which). The CDR3 protein is CASSASGTGPTDTQYF. The DNA of the CDR3 is TGTGCCAGTAGTGCCTCCGGGACAGGGCCCACAGATACGCAGTATTTT.